This TCR beta chain emerged from a study of shared clonotypes between healthy human individuals. Study-level background: The donor pool was made up of two women and three men aged 18 to 49.

Per the original methods: ImmunoSEQ sequences covered only the junction and lacked quality scores; filtering therefore differed. Profiling relied on immunoSEQ multiplex PCR, and the TCRdb table lists in-frame clones only, not all of them. V and J calls and clone size are those listed in that table; D and trimming were worked out from the DNA. The repertoire has 2 million to 2.5 million clones, 92% of them found once; the top ten carry approximately 0.39%. The CDR3 has 15 residues. V shed 4 bases, J shed 8 bases, and the junction held 13 bases outside the gene matches. Per germline, CDR1 SGHKS and CDR2 YYEKEE (reference sequence).

The TCR originated in a man between 18 and 35 years old in good health. Some clones in this sample may be carry-over from other donors' samples. This chain links TRBV5-5 with TRBJ1-2; 8 bases match TRBD1. The sample taken for sequencing was naive CD4+ T cells from PBMCs. Regarding subset: CD45RA+ positively selected. The CDR3 DNA follows: TGTGCCAGCAGCACTAATCCGGACAGGGCAGACGGCTACACCTTC. Its protein product is CASSTNPDRADGYTF.